This TCR beta chain was sequenced during a study of neoadjuvant anti-PD-1 for oral cavity cancer. The CDR3 has 18 amino acids. The germline V gene has CDR1 MDHEN and CDR2 SYDVKM. Trimming cost V 6 bases and J 2 bases; bases outside gene matches: 18. Some clones are missing from TCRdb's copy, which holds only in-frame ones; the method was immunoSEQ multiplex PCR. Altogether under 9,500 clones are present, over 50% being singletons, with the ten largest covering about 8.5%. The V and J genes are TRBV28 and TRBJ2-7; 8 nucleotides align to TRBD2. The sample was tumor tissue, taken before nivolumab (anti-PD-1) treatment. This clonotype was obtained from a person aged 35 to 85 with oral cavity squamous cell carcinoma. Written as DNA, the CDR3 is TGTGCCAGCAGCCCCCTCCCATCAGGCGGGAGGTCCACCTACGAGCAGTACTTC. This gives the protein CASSPLPSGGRSTYEQYF.